This TCR beta chain was captured by sequencing in a study of human T cells and chemical hapten exposure. One entry per CDR3 protein, called by TCRdb with MiXCR from the RACE reads. The sample lists some 80,000 distinct CDR3 sequences, roughly 10% occurring once. Overall study findings and caveats: The study found that PT1 expanded TCR counts correlated positively with patch test score.

The CDR3 contains 13 residues. V shed 6 bases and J shed 6 bases, with 12 bases lying between them. Time point specified: patch test 2, 6 weeks after DPC sensitization. Treatment meaning: therapeutic diphenylcyclopropenone sensitization with weekly scalp DPC. This clonotype has ten or more counts. Its antigen remains unidentified. This specimen was whole blood, taken in connection with sensitization to the hapten diphenylcyclopropenone (DPC). The TCR was taken from a man aged 18 to 35 with alopecia areata. Some clones in this sample may be carry-over from other donors' samples. The chain recombines TRBV12-3 or TRBV12-4 with TRBJ2-1; D call uncertain. The CDR3 DNA reads TGTGCCAGCAGCCCTCTTTCGGGCAATGAGCAGTTCTTC. Protein sequence: CASSPLSGNEQFF.